The T cell receptor (beta chain) under discussion was sequenced for a study of blood T cells in healthy people across ages. As concerns this clonotype: Its target is unknown.

Study conclusions and caveats: Diversity was higher, and naive CD4+ cells more numerous, in long-lived donors than in aged donors.

This CDR3 spans 14 amino acids. Trimming took off 4 bases at V and 8 bases at J, with 16 bases between the two ends. CDR1 and CDR2 from the germline V gene are SGHKS and YYEKEE (reference sequence). Together with a sample-barcoded 5' primer, a J-beta primer mix was included in a second PCR lasting roughly 6 to 12 cycles. A single record per CDR3 protein comes from TCRdb applying MiXCR to the 5' RACE reads. The data contain around 2 million distinct CDR3 sequences, about two fifths of them singletons. The J gene is TRBJ2-1, the V gene TRBV5-5, with D perhaps assigned TRBD1 or TRBD2 (5 bases each). The specimen sequenced was blood. This receptor was obtained from a human donor in good health. The CDR3 here is CASSRLGVGDEQFF. In DNA form, the CDR3 reads TGTGCCAGCAGCCGTTTGGGGGTTGGTGATGAGCAGTTCTTC.